These T cell receptor beta chains were read from a single sample in a study of T cell responses to AZD1222 COVID-19 vaccine. Assay: immunoSEQ multiplex PCR; the TCRdb copy retains only in-frame clones and omits some. The profile shows 57,000 or so clones, around 80% of them singletons. The starting material was peripheral blood, obtained 28 days after the second AZD1222 dose. The receptors stem from an adult who received the AZD1222 COVID-19 vaccine. CDR3s include the opening cysteine and the closing phenylalanine or tryptophan. D genes are given only for firm matches. Rows give clone size only sometimes, using once, few, many, or a class for an expanded clone.

abundance	v_gene	d_gene	j_gene	CDR3nt	CDR3aa
NA	TRBV7-7	NA	TRBJ2-1	TGTGCCAGCAGCTTAGGTCCCTCGTTTTCCAGTGAGCAGTTCTTC	CASSLGPSFSSEQFF
NA	TRBV4-3	NA	TRBJ1-6	TGCGCCAGCAGCCAAGAAAGGGTAGGAGGAAATTCACCCCTCCACTTT	CASSQERVGGNSPLHF
NA	TRBV3-1/TRBV3-2	TRBD1	TRBJ1-5	TGTGCCAGCAGTCCAATTTCCGGGACAGGCAATCAGCCCCAGCATTTT	CASSPISGTGNQPQHF
NA	TRBV27	NA	TRBJ2-7	TGTGCCAGCAGTTTGGGGGGACGGAACTACGAGCAGTACTTC	CASSLGGRNYEQYF
NA	TRBV5-6	NA	TRBJ2-7	TGTGCCAGCAGCTTGGCGATGGGCGAGCAGTACTTC	CASSLAMGEQYF
NA	TRBV15	NA	TRBJ2-1	TGTGCCACCAGCAGAGGTACTAGTGGGTACAATGAGCAGTTCTTC	CATSRGTSGYNEQFF
NA	TRBV6-1	NA	TRBJ2-5	TGTGCCAGCAGTGAAGGGGGCGCAAACCAAGAGACCCAGTACTTC	CASSEGGANQETQYF
few	TRBV30	TRBD1	TRBJ2-7	TGTGCCTGGGGGACAGGCATGGACTACGAGCAGTACTTC	CAWGTGMDYEQYF
NA	TRBV7-6	NA	TRBJ2-3	TGTGCCAGCAGCTTAGATTTTGTGGGAAGGGGTACAGATACGCAGTATTTT	CASSLDFVGRGTDTQYF
NA	TRBV5-8	TRBD1	TRBJ1-6	TGTGCCAGCAGCTCACCGGGACAGTCTCCCTTGGGTCCCCTCCACTTT	CASSSPGQSPLGPLHF
NA	TRBV11-1	NA	TRBJ1-2	TGTGCCAGCAGCTTACTCTCGGAGGGCTATGGCTACACCTTC	CASSLLSEGYGYTF
NA	TRBV6-5	TRBD1	TRBJ1-5	TGTGCCAGCAGACGGGACAGGGGGTGGAATCAGCCCCAGCATTTT	CASRRDRGWNQPQHF
NA	TRBV11-2	NA	TRBJ2-3	TGTGCCAGCAGCTCGTCGAGTAGCACAGATACGCAGTATTTT	CASSSSSSTDTQYF
once	TRBV5-5	TRBD1	TRBJ2-7	TGTGCCAGCAGCTTAGGGGGCGGTGGGCAGTACTTC	CASSLGGGGQYF
NA	TRBV11-3	TRBD2	TRBJ2-7	TGTGCCAGCAGCTTGGCTAGCGGTCCCTACGAGCAGTACTTC	CASSLASGPYEQYF
NA	TRBV27	TRBD2	TRBJ2-7	TGTGCCAGCAGTCCATTAGGGTCTAGCGGGAGCTACGAGCAGTACTTC	CASSPLGSSGSYEQYF
NA	TRBV5-1	TRBD2	TRBJ2-1	TGCGCCAGCAGGCCTCGGGGACTAGCGGGAGGGTACTCCTACAATGAGCAGTTCTTC	CASRPRGLAGGYSYNEQFF
NA	TRBV19	NA	TRBJ1-2	TGTGCCAGTAGTATGGGGCAAGCTTTCGGCTACACCTTC	CASSMGQAFGYTF
NA	TRBV2	NA	TRBJ2-6	TGTGCCAGCAGTGGCTTGAGCTCTGGGGCCAACGTCCTGACTTTC	CASSGLSSGANVLTF
NA	TRBV19	NA	TRBJ2-3	TGTGCCAGTGCGGGGCAGGGATTCACAGATACGCAGTATTTT	CASAGQGFTDTQYF
NA	TRBV5-1	NA	TRBJ2-3	TGCGCCAGCAGCTTGGAGGGCAGGGATTACACAGATACGCAGTATTTT	CASSLEGRDYTDTQYF
NA	TRBV5-1	NA	TRBJ1-3	TGCGCCAGCAGCTTGGGGTACCCGGGACGGATTTTCTCTGGAAACACCATATATTTT	CASSLGYPGRIFSGNTIYF
NA	TRBV7-9	NA	TRBJ2-7	TGTGCCAGCAGCTTAGGCTCACAGGTCTACGAGCAGTACTTC	CASSLGSQVYEQYF
NA	TRBV7-9	NA	TRBJ1-1	TGTGCCAGCAGCTTAGGTGCTTCGAACACTGAAGCTTTCTTT	CASSLGASNTEAFF
NA	TRBV20-1	NA	TRBJ2-1	TGCAGTGCTAGTAGGTCCTACAATGAGCAGTTCTTC	CSASRSYNEQFF
NA	TRBV9	TRBD1	TRBJ2-4	TGTGCCAGCAGCCCCAAAAAACAGGGGACCTTTGGAAACATTCAGTACTTC	CASSPKKQGTFGNIQYF
NA	TRBV27	NA	TRBJ2-7	TGTGCCAGCAGCCAGACAGGATTCGGCGAGCAGTACTTC	CASSQTGFGEQYF
NA	TRBV28	NA	TRBJ2-2	TGTGCCAGCAGTGTCATTACAGGCCAGGCCGGGGAGCTGTTTTTT	CASSVITGQAGELFF
NA	TRBV19	NA	TRBJ2-4	TGTGCCAGTACAAGGGGGGGAGAACTAGCCAAAAACATTCAGTACTTC	CASTRGGELAKNIQYF